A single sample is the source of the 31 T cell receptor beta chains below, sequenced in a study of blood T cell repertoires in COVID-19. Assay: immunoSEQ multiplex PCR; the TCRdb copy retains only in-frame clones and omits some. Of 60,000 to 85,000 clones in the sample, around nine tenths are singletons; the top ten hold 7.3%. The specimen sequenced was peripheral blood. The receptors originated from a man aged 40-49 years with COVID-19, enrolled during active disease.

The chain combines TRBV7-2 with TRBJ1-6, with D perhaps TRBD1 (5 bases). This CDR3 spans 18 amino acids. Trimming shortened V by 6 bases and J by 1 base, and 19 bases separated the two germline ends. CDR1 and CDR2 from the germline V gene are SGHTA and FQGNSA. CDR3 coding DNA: TGTGCCAGCAGAATCGTGGGTACAGGTACGTCCTATAATTCACCCCTCCACTTT. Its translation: CASRIVGTGTSYNSPLHF.

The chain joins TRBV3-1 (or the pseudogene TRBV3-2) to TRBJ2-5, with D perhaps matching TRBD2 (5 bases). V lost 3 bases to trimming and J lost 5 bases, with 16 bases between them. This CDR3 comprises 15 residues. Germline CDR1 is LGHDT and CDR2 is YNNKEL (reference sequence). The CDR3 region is CASSHGELVPETQYF. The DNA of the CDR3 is TGTGCCAGCAGCCACGGGGAACTAGTTCCCGAGACCCAGTACTTC.

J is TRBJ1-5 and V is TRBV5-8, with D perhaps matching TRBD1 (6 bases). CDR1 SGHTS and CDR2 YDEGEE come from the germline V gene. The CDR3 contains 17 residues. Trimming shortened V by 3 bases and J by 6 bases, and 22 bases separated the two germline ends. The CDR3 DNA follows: TGTGCCAGCAGCTGGACCCCGGGACACCGGGCCCCTCAGCCCCAGCATTTT. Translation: CASSWTPGHRAPQPQHF.

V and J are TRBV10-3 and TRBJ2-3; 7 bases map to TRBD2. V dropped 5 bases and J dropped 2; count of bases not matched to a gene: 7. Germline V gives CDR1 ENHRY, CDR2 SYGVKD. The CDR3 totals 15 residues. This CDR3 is CAISKGTTSTDTQYF. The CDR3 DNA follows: TGTGCCATCAGTAAAGGGACTACCTCCACAGATACGCAGTATTTT.

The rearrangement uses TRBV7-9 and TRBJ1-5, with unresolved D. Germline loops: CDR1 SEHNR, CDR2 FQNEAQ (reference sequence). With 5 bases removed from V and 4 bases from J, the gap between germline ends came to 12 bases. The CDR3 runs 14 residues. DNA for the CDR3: TGTGCCAGCAGCCCCCTTGGGCTAAATCAGCCCCAGCATTTT. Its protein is CASSPLGLNQPQHF.

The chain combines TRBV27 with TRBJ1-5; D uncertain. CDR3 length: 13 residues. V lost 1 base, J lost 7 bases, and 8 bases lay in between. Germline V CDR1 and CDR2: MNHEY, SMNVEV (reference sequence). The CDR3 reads CASSLFAGQPQHF. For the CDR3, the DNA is TGTGCCAGCAGTTTATTTGCCGGGCAGCCCCAGCATTTT.

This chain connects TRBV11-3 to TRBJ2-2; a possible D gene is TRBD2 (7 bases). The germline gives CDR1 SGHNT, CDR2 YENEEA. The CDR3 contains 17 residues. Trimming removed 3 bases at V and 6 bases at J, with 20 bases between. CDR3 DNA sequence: TGTGCCAGCAGCTTGGGGGGGCAGGGACTGGCCCCCGGGGAGCTGTTTTTT. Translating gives CASSLGGQGLAPGELFF.

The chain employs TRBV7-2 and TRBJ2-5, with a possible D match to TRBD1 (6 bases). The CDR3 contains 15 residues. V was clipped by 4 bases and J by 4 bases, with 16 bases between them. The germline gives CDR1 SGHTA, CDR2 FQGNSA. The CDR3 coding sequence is TGTGCCAGCAGCTCGCTGGACAGTTTTCGAGAGACCCAGTACTTC. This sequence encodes CASSSLDSFRETQYF.

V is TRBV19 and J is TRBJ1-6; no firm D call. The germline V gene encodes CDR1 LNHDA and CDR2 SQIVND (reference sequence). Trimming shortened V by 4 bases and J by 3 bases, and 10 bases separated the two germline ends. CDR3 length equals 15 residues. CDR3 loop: CASSTSGYYNSPLHF. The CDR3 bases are TGTGCCAGTAGTACCTCAGGCTACTATAATTCACCCCTCCACTTT.

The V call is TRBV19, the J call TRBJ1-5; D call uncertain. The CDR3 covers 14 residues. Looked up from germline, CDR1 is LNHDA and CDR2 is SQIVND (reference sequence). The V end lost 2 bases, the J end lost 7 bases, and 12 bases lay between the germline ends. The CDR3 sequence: CASSIRRADQPQHF. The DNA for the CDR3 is TGTGCCAGTAGTATAAGGAGGGCTGACCAGCCCCAGCATTTT.

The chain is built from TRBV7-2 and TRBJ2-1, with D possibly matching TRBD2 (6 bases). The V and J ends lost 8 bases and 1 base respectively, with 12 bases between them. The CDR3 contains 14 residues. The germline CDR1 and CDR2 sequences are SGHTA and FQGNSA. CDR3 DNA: TGTGCCAGCGCGCAAGCGGGTTCCTACAATGAGCAGTTCTTC. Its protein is CASAQAGSYNEQFF.

CDR3 protein: CASSAQRGRTEAFF. CDR3 DNA: TGTGCCAGCAGCGCCCAGCGGGGTCGGACTGAAGCTTTCTTT. This chain joins TRBV11-2 and TRBJ1-1; no reliable D call. The CDR3 contains 14 residues. V lost 5 bases and J 5 bases, leaving 15 bases between the germline ends. CDR1 is SGHAT and CDR2 is FQNNGV in the germline V gene.

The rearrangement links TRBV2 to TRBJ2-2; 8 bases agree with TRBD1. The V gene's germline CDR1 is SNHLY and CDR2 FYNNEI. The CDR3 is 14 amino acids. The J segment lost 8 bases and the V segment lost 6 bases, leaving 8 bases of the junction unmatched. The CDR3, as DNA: TGTGCCAGCAGCCAGGGACAGGTCCGGGGGGAGCTGTTTTTT. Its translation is CASSQGQVRGELFF.

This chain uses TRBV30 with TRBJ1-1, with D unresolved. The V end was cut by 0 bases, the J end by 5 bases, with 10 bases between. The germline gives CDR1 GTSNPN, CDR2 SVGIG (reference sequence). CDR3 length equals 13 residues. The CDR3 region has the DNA TGTGCCTGGAGTGTACAGAGAGAAACTGAAGCTTTCTTT. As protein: CAWSVQRETEAFF.

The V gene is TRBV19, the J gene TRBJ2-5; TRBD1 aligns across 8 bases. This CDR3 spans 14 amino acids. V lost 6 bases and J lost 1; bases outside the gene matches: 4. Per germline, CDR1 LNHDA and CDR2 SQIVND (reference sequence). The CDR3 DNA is TGTGCCAGTAGCACTACAGGGGGCCAAGAGACCCAGTACTTC. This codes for CASSTTGGQETQYF.

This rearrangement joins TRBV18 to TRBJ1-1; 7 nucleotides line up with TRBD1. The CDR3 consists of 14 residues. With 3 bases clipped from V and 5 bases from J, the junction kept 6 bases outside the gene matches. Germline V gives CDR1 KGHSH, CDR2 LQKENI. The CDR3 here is CASSPATGRTEAFF. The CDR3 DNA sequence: TGTGCCAGCTCACCCGCGACAGGGAGGACTGAAGCTTTCTTT.

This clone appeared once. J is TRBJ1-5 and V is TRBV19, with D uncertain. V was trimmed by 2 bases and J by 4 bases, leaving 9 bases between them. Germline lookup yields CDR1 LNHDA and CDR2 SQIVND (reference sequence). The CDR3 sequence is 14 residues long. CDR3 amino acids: CASSIREGNQPQHF. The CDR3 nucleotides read TGTGCCAGTAGTATACGGGAAGGGAATCAGCCCCAGCATTTT. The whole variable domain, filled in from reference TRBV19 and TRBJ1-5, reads DGGITQSPKYLFRKEGQNVTLSCEQNLNHDAMYWYRQDPGQGLRLIYYSQIVNDFQKGDIAEGYSVSREKKESFPLTVTSAQKNPTAFYLCASSIREGNQPQHFGDGTRLSIL.

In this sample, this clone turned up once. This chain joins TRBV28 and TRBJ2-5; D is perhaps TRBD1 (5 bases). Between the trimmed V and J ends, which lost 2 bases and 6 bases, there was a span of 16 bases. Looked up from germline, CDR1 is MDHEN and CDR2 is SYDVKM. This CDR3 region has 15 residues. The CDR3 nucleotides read TGTGCCAGCAGTTTAGAGCCAGACAGAATGCAGACCCAGTACTTC. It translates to CASSLEPDRMQTQYF.

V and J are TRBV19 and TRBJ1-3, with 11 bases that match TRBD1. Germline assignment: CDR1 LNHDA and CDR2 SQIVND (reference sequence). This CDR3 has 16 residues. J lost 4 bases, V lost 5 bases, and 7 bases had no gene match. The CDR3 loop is CASSFGQGAQGNTIYF. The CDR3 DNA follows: TGTGCCAGTAGTTTCGGACAGGGGGCGCAGGGAAACACCATATATTTT.

The chain's CDR3 is CASSTSTGSYGYTF. CDR3 nucleotides: TGTGCCAGCAGTACGTCCACAGGGTCCTATGGCTACACCTTC. The V gene is TRBV6-5, the J gene TRBJ1-2, with a possible D match to TRBD1 (6 bases). V dropped 5 bases and J dropped 4 bases, with 14 bases sitting between them. The CDR3 length is 14 residues. CDR1 is MNHEY, CDR2 SVGAGI, per germline.

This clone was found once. The CDR3 DNA sequence: TGTGCCAGCAGCGGCCGGGAAGACTATGGCTACACCTTC. Protein: CASSGREDYGYTF. V is TRBV9 and J is TRBJ1-2; the D is unclear. V gave up 3 bases and J gave up 3 bases, with 9 bases separating them. This CDR3 spans 13 amino acids. Germline V gene sequence: CDR1 SGDLS, CDR2 YYNGEE. Combining the CDR3 with reference TRBV9 and TRBJ1-2 gives the whole variable domain DSGVTQTPKHLITATGQRVTLRCSPRSGDLSVYWYQQSLDQGLQFLIQYYNGEERAKGNILERFSAQQFPDLHSELNLSSLELGDSALYFCASSGREDYGYTFGSGTRLTVV.

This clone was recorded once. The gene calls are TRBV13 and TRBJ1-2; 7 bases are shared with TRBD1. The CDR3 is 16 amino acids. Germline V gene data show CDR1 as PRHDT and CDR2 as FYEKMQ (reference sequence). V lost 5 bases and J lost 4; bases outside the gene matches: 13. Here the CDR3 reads CASSDSRQGVGYGYTF. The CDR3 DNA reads TGTGCCAGCAGCGACTCCAGGCAGGGGGTCGGCTATGGCTACACCTTC.

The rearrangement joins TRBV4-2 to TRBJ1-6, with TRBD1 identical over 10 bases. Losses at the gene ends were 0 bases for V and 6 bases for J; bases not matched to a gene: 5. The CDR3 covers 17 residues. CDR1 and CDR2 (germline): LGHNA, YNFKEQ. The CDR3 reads CASSQEAGQGFNSPLHF. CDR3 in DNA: TGTGCCAGCAGCCAAGAAGCGGGACAGGGGTTTAATTCACCCCTCCACTTT.

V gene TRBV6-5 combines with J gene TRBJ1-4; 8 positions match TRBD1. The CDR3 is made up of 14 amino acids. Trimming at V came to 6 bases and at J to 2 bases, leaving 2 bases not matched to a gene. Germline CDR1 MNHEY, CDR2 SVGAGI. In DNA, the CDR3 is TGTGCCAGCAGGCGGACAGGGACTAATGAAAAACTGTTTTTT. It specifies CASRRTGTNEKLFF.

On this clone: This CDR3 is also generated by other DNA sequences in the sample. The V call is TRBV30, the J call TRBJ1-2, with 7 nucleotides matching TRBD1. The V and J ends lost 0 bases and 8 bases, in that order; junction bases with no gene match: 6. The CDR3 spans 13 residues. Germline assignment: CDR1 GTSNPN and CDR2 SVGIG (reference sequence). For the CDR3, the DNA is TGTGCCTGGAGTGTCCAGGGGGTAGAAGGCTACACCTTC. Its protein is CAWSVQGVEGYTF.

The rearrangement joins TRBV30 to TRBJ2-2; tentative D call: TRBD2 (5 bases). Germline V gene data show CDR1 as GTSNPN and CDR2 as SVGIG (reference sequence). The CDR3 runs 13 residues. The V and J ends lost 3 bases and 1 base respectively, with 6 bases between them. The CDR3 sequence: CAWSRGNTGELFF. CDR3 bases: TGTGCCTGGAGCCGGGGGAACACCGGGGAGCTGTTTTTT. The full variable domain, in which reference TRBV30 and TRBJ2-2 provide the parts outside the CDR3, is SQTIHQWPATLVQPVGSPLSLECTVEGTSNPNLYWYRQAAGRGLQLLFYSVGIGQISSEVPQNLSASRPQDRQFILSSKKLLLSDSGFYLCAWSRGNTGELFFGEGSRLTVL.

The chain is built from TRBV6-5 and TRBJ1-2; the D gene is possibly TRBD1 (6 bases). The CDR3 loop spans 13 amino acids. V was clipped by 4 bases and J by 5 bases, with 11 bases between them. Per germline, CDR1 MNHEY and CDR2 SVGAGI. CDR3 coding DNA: TGTGCCAGCAGTTCTGACAGGCTGTATGGCTACACCTTC. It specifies CASSSDRLYGYTF.

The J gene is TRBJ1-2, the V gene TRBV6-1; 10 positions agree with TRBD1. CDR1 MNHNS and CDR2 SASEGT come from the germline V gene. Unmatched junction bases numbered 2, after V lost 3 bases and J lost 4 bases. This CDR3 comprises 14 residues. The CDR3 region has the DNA TGTGCCAGCAGTGAGGGACAGGGGAGCTATGGCTACACCTTC. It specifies CASSEGQGSYGYTF.

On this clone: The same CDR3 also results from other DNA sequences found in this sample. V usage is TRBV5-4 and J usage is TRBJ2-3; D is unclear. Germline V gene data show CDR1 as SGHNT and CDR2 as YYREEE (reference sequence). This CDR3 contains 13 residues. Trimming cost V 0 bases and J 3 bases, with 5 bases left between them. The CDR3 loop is CASSLAGTDTQYF. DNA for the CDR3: TGTGCCAGCAGCTTGGCCGGTACAGATACGCAGTATTTT.

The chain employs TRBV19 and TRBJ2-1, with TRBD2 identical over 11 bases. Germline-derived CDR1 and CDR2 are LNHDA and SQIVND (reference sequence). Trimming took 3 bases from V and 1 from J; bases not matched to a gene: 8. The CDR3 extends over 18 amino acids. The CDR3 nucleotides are TGTGCCAGTAGTATTGAGGCTAGCGGGGGGTTTTCCTACAATGAGCAGTTCTTC. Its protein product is CASSIEASGGFSYNEQFF.

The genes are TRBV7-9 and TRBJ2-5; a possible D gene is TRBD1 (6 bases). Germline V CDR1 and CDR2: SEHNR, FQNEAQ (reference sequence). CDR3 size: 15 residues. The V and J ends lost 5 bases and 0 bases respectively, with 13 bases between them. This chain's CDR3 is CASSSGQTNQETQYF. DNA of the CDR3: TGTGCCAGCAGCAGCGGACAGACCAACCAAGAGACCCAGTACTTC.